Described below is a single T cell receptor (beta chain) sequence and its context. These data come from a study of T cell changes during pregnancy in multiple sclerosis. Clones were sequenced by immunoSEQ multiplex PCR, and TCRdb holds only the in-frame ones, with some missing. The table lists under 70,000 clones, 92% of them singletons. Germline CDR1 and CDR2: SGHRS and YFSETQ. This CDR3 has 13 residues. Between the trimmed V and J ends, which lost 2 bases and 5 bases, there was a span of 11 bases. Sequencing was performed on peripheral blood, taken in the third trimester of pregnancy. The sequence came from a female donor in good health, enrolled as a control in a pregnancy study. The rearrangement uses TRBV5-1 and TRBJ2-7, with unresolved D. This CDR3 is CASSFRGSDEQYF. CDR3 bases: TGCGCCAGCAGCTTCCGAGGATCTGACGAGCAGTACTTC.